This T cell receptor beta chain was observed in a study of OX40 agonist ivuxolimab in advanced cancers. Study background: Ivuxolimab, an agonist antibody against OX40 (CD134), was given to patients.

The cohort excluded patients with autoimmune disease history or systemic immunosuppression. Deletions cut 3 bases from V and 4 bases from J, with 12 bases between. Germline values: CDR1 LNHDA, CDR2 SQIVND (reference sequence). This CDR3 region has 15 residues. Assay: immunoSEQ multiplex PCR; the TCRdb copy retains only in-frame clones and omits some. The table has some 20,000 clones, roughly four fifths seen once; the top ten hold about 51%. The sample was CD4+ or CD8+ T cells sorted from blood, taken in a trial of the OX40 agonist ivuxolimab. The chain has TRBV19 and TRBJ1-4; TRBD1 might be the D (6 bases). This receptor was obtained from an adult with an advanced solid tumor such as melanoma, head and neck, liver or kidney cancer. As DNA, the CDR3 is TGTGCCAGTAGTATCTCAAGGGGGAATAATGAAAAACTGTTTTTT. This encodes CASSISRGNNEKLFF.